The 27 T cell receptor beta chains listed next were all sequenced from one sample in a study of CD8 T cells in Susac syndrome. After extraction with the RNeasy kit, about 0.5 to 1 ug of the RNA was reverse transcribed using random hexamers. TCRdb fed the immunoSEQ multiplex PCR reads into MiXCR, producing one record per CDR3 protein. The sample records under 200,000 distinct CDR3 sequences, roughly 94% being singletons. Source material: CD4+ T cells from PBMCs. Receptors originate from a human donor with Susac syndrome.

The rearrangement uses TRBV24-1 and TRBJ2-3, with a tentative D call TRBD2 (5 bases). Germline values: CDR1 KGHDR, CDR2 SFDVKD. The CDR3 runs 14 residues. The V and J ends lost 3 bases and 1 base respectively, with 7 bases between them. CDR3 in amino acids: CATSDLGGTDTQYF. The CDR3, as DNA: TGTGCCACCAGTGATCTCGGGGGCACAGATACGCAGTATTTT.

This chain links TRBV7-2 with TRBJ2-5; 9 bases are a match to TRBD1. J gave up 1 base and V 6 bases, and 3 bases lay outside the gene matches. The CDR3 sequence is 14 residues long. The germline V gene encodes CDR1 SGHTA and CDR2 FQGNSA. The CDR3 DNA is TGTGCCAGCAGATTACAGGGGGCCCAAGAGACCCAGTACTTC. Translation: CASRLQGAQETQYF.

This clonotype was recorded once. The chain employs TRBV20-1 and TRBJ2-3; maybe TRBD1 (6 bases). The CDR3 is made up of 14 amino acids. V was clipped by 4 bases and J by 4 bases, with 15 bases between them. Germline CDR1 reads DFQATT; CDR2 reads SNEGSKA (reference sequence). DNA of the CDR3: TGCAGTGCTAAGGACAGTCTGGTATCAGATACGCAGTATTTT. Translating it yields CSAKDSLVSDTQYF.

The chain recombines TRBV12-3 or TRBV12-4 with TRBJ1-6; 7 bases fit TRBD1. CDR3 length: 14 amino acids. With V trimmed by 4 bases and J by 6 bases, 3 bases remained unmatched. DNA for the CDR3: TGTGCCAGCAGTTCGGGGACAGTTAATTCACCCCTCCACTTT. Translating gives CASSSGTVNSPLHF.

V is TRBV25-1 and J is TRBJ1-1, with a possible D match to TRBD1 (5 bases). The CDR3 is made up of 14 amino acids. V lost 4 bases to trimming and J lost 1 base, with 10 bases between them. The V gene's germline CDR1 is MGHDK and CDR2 SYGVNS. CDR3 DNA sequence: TGTGCCAGCAGTGGTCCCAGGGCGAACACTGAAGCTTTCTTT. It specifies CASSGPRANTEAFF.

The V gene is TRBV15, the J gene TRBJ2-3; 7 bases match TRBD1. Losses at the gene ends were 0 bases for V and 0 bases for J; bases not matched to a gene: 3. CDR3 size: 16 residues. Germline V gives CDR1 LNHNV, CDR2 YYDKDF (reference sequence). The chain's CDR3 is CATSREQGFSTDTQYF. The DNA of the CDR3 is TGTGCCACCAGCAGAGAACAGGGGTTTAGCACAGATACGCAGTATTTT. The full variable domain, rest sourced from reference TRBV15 and TRBJ2-3, is DAMVIQNPRYQVTQFGKPVTLSCSQTLNHNVMYWYQQKSSQAPKLLFHYYDKDFNNEADTPDNFQSRRPNTSFCFLDIRSPGLGDTAMYLCATSREQGFSTDTQYFGPGTRLTVL.

The chain links TRBV4-3 to TRBJ2-7, with TRBD1 matching over 9 bases. This CDR3 has 13 amino acids. CDR1 LGHNA and CDR2 YSLEER come from the germline V gene. The ends lost 4 bases at V and 10 bases at J; junction bases unmatched: 8. CDR3 sequence (DNA): TGCGCCAGCAGCCCGGGACAGGGAAAAGAACAGTACTTC. Protein sequence: CASSPGQGKEQYF.

This chain uses TRBV2 with TRBJ2-2; D remains unclear. Trimming shortened V by 6 bases and J by 5 bases, and 7 bases separated the two germline ends. Germline V CDR1 and CDR2: SNHLY, FYNNEI. The CDR3 contains 12 residues. The CDR3, as DNA: TGTGCCAGCAGACCCATTACCGGGGAGCTGTTTTTT. Amino acid sequence: CASRPITGELFF.

The V and J genes are TRBV6-5 and TRBJ1-1; D is unresolved. The CDR3 loop spans 15 amino acids. V was trimmed by 0 bases and J by 5 bases, leaving 13 bases between them. Germline lookup yields CDR1 MNHEY and CDR2 SVGAGI. The CDR3 reads CASSYSRDLGTEAFF. CDR3 in DNA: TGTGCCAGCAGTTACTCAAGAGACCTAGGGACTGAAGCTTTCTTT.

This clonotype was seen once. This CDR3 reads CASSERGSDSGANVLTF. In DNA form, the CDR3 reads TGTGCCAGCAGTGAAAGGGGGTCAGACTCTGGGGCCAACGTCCTGACTTTC. The V and J genes are TRBV2 and TRBJ2-6; TRBD1 might be the D (6 bases). The CDR3 spans 17 residues. The germline V and J ends were trimmed by 2 bases and 0 bases, with 11 bases remaining between them. The germline V gene encodes CDR1 SNHLY and CDR2 FYNNEI. The full variable domain, in which reference TRBV2 and TRBJ2-6 provide the parts outside the CDR3, is EPEVTQTPSHQVTQMGQEVILRCVPISNHLYFYWYRQILGQKVEFLVSFYNNEISEKSEIFDDQFSVERPDGSNFTLKIRSTKLEDSAMYFCASSERGSDSGANVLTFGAGSRLTVL.

The chain joins TRBV3-1 to TRBJ2-7; perhaps TRBD2 as D (5 bases). Trimming stripped 1 base from V and 7 bases from J, with 17 bases between. The CDR3 sequence is 15 residues long. Germline V gene lookup returns CDR1 LGHDT and CDR2 YNNKEL (reference sequence). In DNA form, the CDR3 reads TGTGCCAGCAGCCAAGGATCGGCCGCCTCGGGGGAGCAGTACTTC. Translation: CASSQGSAASGEQYF.

The CDR3 region has the DNA TGTGCCAGCAGAGGGACTAGCGGGGGCAATGAGCAGTTCTTC. Translation gives CASRGTSGGNEQFF. V and J are TRBV12-3 or TRBV12-4 and TRBJ2-1; 14 positions match TRBD2. The CDR3 runs to 14 residues. J lost 6 bases, V lost 6 bases, and 1 base had no gene match.

CDR3 sequence reads: CASSTYPSSYEQYF. CDR3 DNA sequence: TGTGCCAGCAGCACCTACCCTTCTTCCTACGAGCAGTACTTC. This rearrangement joins TRBV21-1 to TRBJ2-7. TRBV21-1 is recorded as a pseudogene. The CDR3 spans 14 residues.

This chain links TRBV9 with TRBJ1-6; D remains unclear. This CDR3 has 13 amino acids. Trimming removed 3 bases from V and 7 bases from J, with 8 bases in between. The germline V gene encodes CDR1 SGDLS and CDR2 YYNGEE. The CDR3 DNA is TGTGCCAGCAGCGCCGCCTGGAATTCACCCCTCCACTTT. It specifies CASSAAWNSPLHF. The full variable domain, with the rest looked up from reference TRBV9 and TRBJ1-6, is DSGVTQTPKHLITATGQRVTLRCSPRSGDLSVYWYQQSLDQGLQFLIQYYNGEERAKGNILERFSAQQFPDLHSELNLSSLELGDSALYFCASSAAWNSPLHFGNGTRLTVT.

The V gene is TRBV9, the J gene TRBJ2-1, with 9 bases aligning to TRBD1. The CDR3 length is 15 residues. With 4 bases clipped from V and 10 bases from J, the junction kept 12 bases outside the gene matches. Germline-derived CDR1 and CDR2 are SGDLS and YYNGEE. The CDR3: CASSPPRQGVREQFF. CDR3 bases: TGTGCCAGCAGCCCCCCCCGACAGGGGGTAAGAGAGCAGTTCTTC.

The chain combines TRBV20-1 with TRBJ2-3; D gene ambiguous. Germline values: CDR1 DFQATT, CDR2 SNEGSKA (reference sequence). The germline V and J ends were trimmed by 1 base and 0 bases, with 5 bases remaining between them. The CDR3 consists of 13 residues. The CDR3 region is CSARGASTDTQYF. The DNA of the CDR3 is TGCAGTGCTAGAGGGGCGAGCACAGATACGCAGTATTTT.

The chain carries TRBV19 and TRBJ2-7, with TRBD1 as a possible D gene (6 bases). Germline assignment: CDR1 LNHDA and CDR2 SQIVND (reference sequence). Trimming removed 5 bases from V and 2 bases from J, with 13 bases in between. CDR3 length: 14 residues. The DNA of the CDR3 is TGTGCCAGTAGTTCCCCGGGACACCCCTACGAGCAGTACTTC. It codes for CASSSPGHPYEQYF.

This clonotype occurred once. The V gene is TRBV5-1, the J gene TRBJ2-5; 7 positions agree with TRBD2. The V gene end was trimmed by 4 bases and the J gene end by 5 bases; junction bases not matched to a gene: 11. This CDR3 contains 15 residues. The V gene's germline CDR1 is SGHRS and CDR2 YFSETQ. The CDR3 nucleotides are TGCGCCAGCAGCCCTGGCGGGGGAGAAGGGGAGACCCAGTACTTC. Its protein product is CASSPGGGEGETQYF.

The chain has TRBV20-1 and TRBJ1-2; D might be TRBD1 (5 bases). The CDR3 is 11 residues long. Germline-derived CDR1 and CDR2 are DFQATT and SNEGSKA (reference sequence). This CDR3 is CGADLGYGYTF. CDR3 coding DNA: TGCGGGGCGGACCTGGGGTATGGCTACACCTTC.

The genes are TRBV29-1 and TRBJ2-7, with a possible D match to TRBD2 (5 bases). CDR1 SQVTM and CDR2 ANQGSEA come from the germline V gene. The V gene lost 4 bases and the J gene lost 3 bases, with 13 bases spanning the gap. This CDR3 region has 13 residues. CDR3 in DNA: TGCAGCGTTGCTAGCTACAAGGGCTACGAGCAGTACTTC. Protein sequence: CSVASYKGYEQYF.

The chain uses TRBV20-1 and TRBJ1-1; no firm D call. CDR1 and CDR2 from the germline V gene are DFQATT and SNEGSKA (reference sequence). V was clipped by 0 bases and J by 0 bases, with 5 bases between them. This CDR3 is 13 amino acids long. The CDR3 bases are TGCAGTGCTAGAGATCAGTTGAACACTGAAGCTTTCTTT. Translating it yields CSARDQLNTEAFF.

This chain uses TRBV9 with TRBJ1-2; TRBD1 aligns across 7 bases. This CDR3 region has 12 residues. V was clipped by 5 bases and J by 4 bases; unmatched bases: 2. Germline V gene data show CDR1 as SGDLS and CDR2 as YYNGEE. CDR3 sequence: CASRRDSYGYTF. The CDR3 DNA reads TGTGCCAGCAGGAGGGACAGCTATGGCTACACCTTC.

The chain uses TRBV28 and TRBJ2-7; D gene ambiguous. V lost 2 bases to trimming and J lost 9 bases, with 14 bases between them. This CDR3 region has 13 residues. CDR1 and CDR2 (germline): MDHEN, SYDVKM. The DNA for the CDR3 is TGTGCCAGCAGTTTAGGCCAGGTCCCTACGCAGTACTTC. Its protein is CASSLGQVPTQYF.

This clonotype has a single count. The rearrangement joins TRBV25-1 to TRBJ1-6; a weak D match, TRBD1 (5 bases). This CDR3 spans 14 amino acids. V was shortened by 7 bases and J by 5 bases, with 12 bases between the two germline ends. CDR1 MGHDK and CDR2 SYGVNS come from the germline V gene. CDR3 region: CASNPGLNNSPLHF. DNA for the CDR3: TGTGCCAGCAACCCAGGGCTTAATAATTCACCCCTCCACTTT.

V is TRBV14 and J is TRBJ1-5; D gene unclear. Per the germline V gene, CDR1 is SGHDN and CDR2 is FVKESK. The CDR3 runs to 13 residues. V lost 0 bases, J lost 3 bases, and 3 bases lay in between. This chain's CDR3 is CASSQDYNQPQHF. CDR3 nucleotides: TGTGCCAGCAGCCAAGATTACAATCAGCCCCAGCATTTT.

The CDR3 sequence is CAIRVGTEFTDTQYF. The CDR3 nucleotides read TGTGCCATCAGGGTCGGGACAGAATTCACAGATACGCAGTATTTT. This chain joins TRBV10-3 and TRBJ2-3; 7 bases agree with TRBD1. Germline lookup yields CDR1 ENHRY and CDR2 SYGVKD. V was clipped by 6 bases and J by 2 bases; unmatched bases: 8. The CDR3 consists of 15 residues.

In the case of this clonotype: Germline and junction disagree at one end, which may indicate a read error. The chain has TRBV7-7 and TRBJ2-3; 9 nucleotides agree with TRBD2. The germline CDR1 and CDR2 sequences are SSHAT and FNYEAQ (reference sequence). This CDR3 has 16 amino acids. The CDR3 reads CASSFVASGVTDTQYF. Written as DNA, the CDR3 is TGTGCTAGCAGCTTTGTGGCTAGCGGGGTCACAGATACGCAGTATTTT.